This T cell receptor beta chain was found in a study of blood T cell repertoires in COVID-19. This CDR3 is built from 12 residues. V shed 4 bases and J shed 7 bases, with 8 bases lying between them. Germline V lookup: CDR1 SGDLS, CDR2 YYNGEE. The cohort comprised adults aged about 18 to 100 years residing in approximately 22 US areas. This clone is a singleton in its sample. Data came from immunoSEQ multiplex PCR; TCRdb stores just in-frame clones and leaves some out. The sample records 250,000 or so clones, approximately 86% being singletons. Material for sequencing was PBMCs or T cells enriched from blood (not recorded which). The origin of this receptor is a woman under 30 who had recovered from COVID-19. This chain uses TRBV9 with TRBJ2-2; a weak D match, TRBD2 (5 bases). CDR3 amino acids: CASSSRDGELFF. The CDR3 DNA reads TGTGCCAGCAGCTCCCGGGACGGGGAGCTGTTTTTT.